This entry is about one T cell receptor (beta chain). These data belong to a study of blood T cells in healthy people across ages. CDR1 and CDR2 from the germline V gene are LGHNA and YNFKEQ. The CDR3 runs 16 residues. With 2 bases clipped from V and 2 bases from J, the junction kept 8 bases outside the gene matches. The use of a sample-barcoded 5' primer and a J-beta primer mix characterized a second PCR of roughly 6 to 11 cycles. TCRdb reprocessed the 5' RACE reads via MiXCR and lists one record per CDR3 protein. The sample has 1.5 million to 2 million distinct CDR3 sequences, around 50% seen once; the top ten hold over 2%. Donors were systemically healthy Caucasian individuals from Russia aged about 6 to 90 years. Every donor provided around 9.3 milliliters of peripheral blood. Total RNA was isolated from each sample in quantities of at least 6 micrograms.

Sequencing input: blood. The TCR originated in a woman aged 40 to 50 in good health. The chain links TRBV4-2 to TRBJ2-7; 8 bases match TRBD1. The CDR3 reads CASSQPPGTGAYEQYF. The CDR3 nucleotides read TGTGCCAGCAGCCAACCACCCGGGACAGGTGCCTACGAGCAGTACTTC.